This note documents a single T cell receptor (beta chain) sequence. The target antigen is unknown. Primers for the PCR totalled 60 Vbeta and 13 Jbeta. Some clones are missing from TCRdb's copy, which holds only in-frame ones; the method was immunoSEQ multiplex PCR. The sample has around 67,000 clones, 65% to 70% seen once. CDR3 length: 12 amino acids. After removal of 5 bases from V and 11 bases from J, the junction contained 7 bases not matched to a gene. Germline CDR1 is MNHEY and CDR2 is SVGAGI. The record originates from a study of cytomegalovirus exposure and HLA in healthy donors. Study-wide findings and caveats: Most likely, a cluster of highly shared sequence variants arose as a sequencing artifact. A later analysis reportedly found fewer N-insertions in an Asian-associated ancestry cluster than the roughly 680-donor mean. The authors later found most CMV-associated TCR beta chains appeared HLA-restricted.

Sequenced sample: PBMCs. This chain connects TRBV6-5 to TRBJ2-5; 8 positions agree with TRBD2. This receptor was identified in a woman aged 25 to 39 in good health and CMV-seronegative. The CDR3 here is CASSTIGGEQYF. DNA of the CDR3: TGTGCCAGCAGTACTATCGGGGGGGAGCAGTACTTC.